This T cell receptor (beta chain) was sequenced in a study of cytotoxic CD8 clonotypes in ibrutinib-treated CLL (dated by TCRdb to the early 2020s). About the investigation overall: The cohort included roughly 15 treatment-naive and roughly 10 relapsed/refractory patients; 17 were IGHV unmutated. Partial responses were observed in about 24 patients and complete responses in 2; after a median follow-up of 68 months, remission was maintained in approximately 14 patients and progression was observed in some twelve. Samples at response were collected after a median of approximately twelve months of treatment, with a range of roughly 6 to 36 months. On average, each sample yielded some 250,000 productive templates and 94,082 productive rearrangements. Longitudinal samples were available for about 30% of the 86 trial participants. Cryopreserved peripheral blood mononuclear cells were obtained prior to treatment, at the time of response, and at either disease progression or sustained remission. Every sample from remission and from progressive disease was obtained while the patients were still on ibrutinib.

For this clone: Which antigen it targets is not known. The record has no base qualities; no much larger clone is one base away.

CDR3 length: 14 amino acids, cysteine to phenylalanine. CDR3 DNA is the only sequence kept; it has 42 bases, read in frame from the first base. According to the germline V gene, CDR1 reads SGHTA and CDR2 reads FQGTGA. Relative to germline, V is 2 bases shorter and J is 10 bases shorter, with 12 bases between their ends. On a MiSeq, deep resolution sequencing aimed for a depth between 1 in 1 million and 1 in 200,000 T cells, with each clonotype covered about 9.2x on average. TCR beta libraries were generated with the immunoSEQ hsTCRB Kit. Per the authors' processing: Data were analyzed with ImmunoSEQ Data Assistant and ImmunoSEQ Analyzer, with V, D and J genes assigned per IMGT definitions. Clonality, which ranges from 0 to 1, was calculated by subtracting the normalized Shannon entropy of productive rearrangement frequencies from one. Only overrepresented clonotypes making up at least 0.05% of the repertoire of each patient were included in the public clonotype analysis. Repertoires from approximately 12 age-matched healthy donors in immuneACCESS were used as clonality controls. TCRdb retrieved this table from immuneACCESS and kept in-frame rearrangements only. Not all clones are present; in checked studies, unresolved V genes account for under half, and no reason is known for the remainder. The V and J calls and clone size come from that table; D and trimming were worked out from the DNA. This sample holds approximately 280,000 clones; roughly three quarters were observed only once. The top ten clones comprise approximately 5.1% of the sample.

The label giving this sample's time point can be read as: progressive disease on ibrutinib. For TCR beta library preparation, approximately 2 micrograms of genomic DNA was extracted from cryopreserved PBMCs. Longitudinal blood samples from CLL patients on ibrutinib monotherapy were analyzed using high-throughput TCR beta sequencing. The patients were enrolled in a single-center, open-label phase 2 trial of ibrutinib monotherapy. What the study reported, not specific to this receptor: Sampling times were not matched between patients in sustained remission and patients whose disease was progressing, and lymph node repertoires were not examined. At baseline, clonality was higher than in age-matched healthy donors and showed a strong correlation with circulating CD8+ T-cell counts. Clonality rose at ibrutinib response, remained stable during sustained remission, and dropped back toward baseline at progression. Public clonotypes were rare and either contracted or stayed stable during treatment, and the rise in clonality at ibrutinib response reflected the expansion of private clonotypes.

Rearrangement joined TRBV7-3 to TRBJ1-6, with no D gene named confidently. The receptor comes from a human donor with chronic lymphocytic leukemia. Sample: PBMCs, taken at disease progression, from a patient treated with ibrutinib. The nucleotides read TGTGCCAGCAGCTTAGGAGTGGTAGGGTCACCCCTCCACTTT. Translation gives CASSLGVVGSPLHF. Outside the CDR3, residues come from the reference TRBV7-3 and TRBJ1-6 proteins, so the full variable domain is: GAGVSQTPSNKVTEKGKYVELRCDPISGHTALYWYRQSLGQGPEFLIYFQGTGAADDSGLPNDRFFAVRPEGSVSTLKIQRTERGDSAVYLCASSLGVVGSPLHFGNGTRLTVT.